The 10 T cell receptor beta chains below all came from one sample that was sequenced in a study of cytomegalovirus exposure and HLA in healthy donors. The PCR was carried out with 60 Vbeta primers and 13 Jbeta primers. The table came from immunoSEQ multiplex PCR; TCRdb's copy has only in-frame clones and leaves some out. The repertoire has roughly 92,000 clones, 6.5% to 8% of them found once; the top ten carry over 2%. The sequenced material came from PBMCs. The receptors here all came from a man aged 50-60 years in good health and CMV-seronegative.

This clone has only a few counts. The chain has TRBV5-5 and TRBJ2-3; D gene uncertain. Trimming removed 3 bases from V and 4 bases from J, with 6 bases in between. The CDR3 covers 12 residues. Germline CDR1 and CDR2: SGHKS and YYEKEE (reference sequence). The CDR3 bases are TGTGCCAGCAGCTCAGGCGCAGATACGCAGTATTTT. Protein product: CASSSGADTQYF.

This chain connects TRBV9 to TRBJ2-7; the D gene is possibly TRBD1 (5 bases). The CDR3 covers 14 residues. The V end lost 3 bases, the J end lost 2 bases, and 12 bases lay between the germline ends. CDR1 is SGDLS, CDR2 YYNGEE, per germline. The CDR3 DNA sequence: TGTGCCAGCAGCGGTGGACATTCAGCCTACGAGCAGTACTTC. Translation: CASSGGHSAYEQYF.

The chain joins TRBV6-6 to TRBJ1-2, with a weak D call TRBD1 (5 bases). V was shortened by 0 bases and J by 7 bases, with 15 bases between the two germline ends. The CDR3 contains 15 residues. The germline V gene encodes CDR1 MNHNY and CDR2 SVGAGI (reference sequence). The CDR3 DNA reads as TGTGCCAGCAGTTACTCGAATGACGGGGGTAGTGGCTACACCTTC. Protein sequence: CASSYSNDGGSGYTF.

The chain recombines TRBV4-2 with TRBJ1-2, with D perhaps TRBD1 (5 bases). The germline V and J ends were trimmed by 3 bases and 5 bases, with 13 bases remaining between them. Germline V gene lookup returns CDR1 LGHNA and CDR2 YNFKEQ. The CDR3 spans 14 residues. The CDR3 here is CASSHPGTAYGYTF. CDR3 nucleotide sequence: TGTGCCAGCAGCCATCCGGGGACTGCTTATGGCTACACCTTC.

The chain couples TRBV9 to TRBJ2-5; 8 positions agree with TRBD2. Germline loops: CDR1 SGDLS, CDR2 YYNGEE. The CDR3 spans 17 residues. Trimming took 4 bases from V and 2 from J; bases not matched to a gene: 13. The CDR3 DNA reads as TGTGCCAGCAGCCCCCCGGGTTGGGCGGGGGGACAAGAGACCCAGTACTTC. Its translation is CASSPPGWAGGQETQYF.

This sequence joins TRBV18 and TRBJ2-7; 14 bases agree with TRBD2. The germline V gene has CDR1 KGHSH and CDR2 LQKENI. V lost 3 bases, J lost 7 bases, and 5 bases stayed unmatched. The CDR3 runs to 15 residues. The chain's CDR3 is CASSPGTSGRGEQYF. The CDR3, as DNA: TGTGCCAGCTCACCTGGGACTAGCGGGAGAGGGGAGCAGTACTTC.

The rearrangement joins TRBV10-2 to TRBJ2-7, with D possibly TRBD2 on 7 matching bases. The ends were cut back, 6 bases at V and 5 bases at J, with 17 bases in the middle. There are 14 residues in the CDR3. Per germline, CDR1 WSHSY and CDR2 SAAADI. As DNA, the CDR3 is TGCGCCAGCAGCACTGGGGGGGCAGTTAACGAGCAGTACTTC. Translating it yields CASSTGGAVNEQYF.

The CDR3 DNA reads as TGTGCCAGCAGTTTACCGGGACAGCTTTGGGGCTACACCTTC. This gives the protein CASSLPGQLWGYTF. The rearrangement joins TRBV28 to TRBJ1-2; 7 bases match TRBD1. The trim removed 2 bases at V and 8 bases at J, leaving 8 bases unmatched. CDR1 MDHEN and CDR2 SYDVKM come from the germline V gene. There are 14 residues in the CDR3.

This clone appeared a few times. The V and J genes are TRBV2 and TRBJ2-7; 9 bases agree with TRBD1. The germline gives CDR1 SNHLY, CDR2 FYNNEI. The CDR3 loop spans 14 amino acids. V was clipped by 5 bases and J by 6 bases; unmatched bases: 8. CDR3 residues: CASSTTGTGFEQYF. CDR3 coding DNA: TGTGCCAGCAGTACTACCGGGACAGGGTTCGAGCAGTACTTC.

The chain employs TRBV11-2 and TRBJ1-1; D gene uncertain. Deletions cut 1 base from V and 2 bases from J, with 11 bases between. Per germline, CDR1 SGHAT and CDR2 FQNNGV. This CDR3 comprises 15 residues. The CDR3 reads CASSLVREVNTEAFF. The CDR3 region has the DNA TGTGCCAGCAGCTTAGTTAGGGAGGTAAACACTGAAGCTTTCTTT. The full variable domain, with the rest looked up from reference TRBV11-2 and TRBJ1-1, is EAGVAQSPRYKIIEKRQSVAFWCNPISGHATLYWYQQILGQGPKLLIQFQNNGVVDDSQLPKDRFSAERLKGVDSTLKIQPAKLEDSAVYLCASSLVREVNTEAFFGQGTRLTVV.